The text below deals with one T cell receptor (beta chain). Its antigen is unknown. Sequencing used immunoSEQ version 4 in survey mode. The table came from immunoSEQ multiplex PCR; TCRdb's copy has only in-frame clones and leaves some out. The sample contains 30,000 to 40,000 clones, 75% to 85% of which appear only once. An overlapping HIV-1 Gag peptide pool stimulated these cells at about 0.91 ug/peptide/mL. CD40L/CD69 double-negative CD45RO-high memory CD4+ T cells were collected. This sample stems from a study of persistence of HIV-infected CD4 T cells. Trimming shortened V by 7 bases and J by 5 bases, and 12 bases separated the two germline ends. Germline loops: CDR1 LNHDA, CDR2 SQIVND (reference sequence). CDR3 length: 14 residues.

Sequences were derived from CD4+ T cells sorted from PBMCs after approximately 20-hour stimulation, sampled from a patient who received antiretroviral therapy. The origin of this receptor is an adult woman with HIV who was CMV-seropositive. The V gene is TRBV19, the J gene TRBJ2-6, with D maybe TRBD1 (5 bases). The CDR3 protein is CASNDSPRANVLTF. For the CDR3, the DNA is TGTGCCAGTAACGACAGTCCTAGGGCCAACGTCCTGACTTTC.